The clone carrying this T cell receptor (beta chain) was detected a few times. Its antigen is not known. The CDR3 has 13 amino acids. Trimming at V came to 6 bases and at J to 4 bases, leaving 3 bases not matched to a gene. Germline-derived CDR1 and CDR2 are SNHLY and FYNNEI. The data are from a study of blood T cells in healthy people across ages. Findings and caveats of the study: Compared with aged donors, long-lived donors showed fewer expanded clones, suggesting selection.

Primers used in a second PCR of about 7 to 12 cycles were a sample-barcoded 5' primer and a J-beta primer mix. TCRdb independently ran MiXCR on the 5' RACE reads; one entry per CDR3 protein. The sample holds 1.5 million to 2 million distinct CDR3 sequences; around 50% are singletons and the top ten take approximately 2.1%. This rearrangement joins TRBV2 to TRBJ2-5; 9 bases fit TRBD1. This TCR was sampled from a woman aged 40 to 55 in good health. Sample: blood. For the CDR3, the DNA is TGTGCCAGCAGGGGGACAGGGCCAGAGACCCAGTACTTC. It is translated as CASRGTGPETQYF.